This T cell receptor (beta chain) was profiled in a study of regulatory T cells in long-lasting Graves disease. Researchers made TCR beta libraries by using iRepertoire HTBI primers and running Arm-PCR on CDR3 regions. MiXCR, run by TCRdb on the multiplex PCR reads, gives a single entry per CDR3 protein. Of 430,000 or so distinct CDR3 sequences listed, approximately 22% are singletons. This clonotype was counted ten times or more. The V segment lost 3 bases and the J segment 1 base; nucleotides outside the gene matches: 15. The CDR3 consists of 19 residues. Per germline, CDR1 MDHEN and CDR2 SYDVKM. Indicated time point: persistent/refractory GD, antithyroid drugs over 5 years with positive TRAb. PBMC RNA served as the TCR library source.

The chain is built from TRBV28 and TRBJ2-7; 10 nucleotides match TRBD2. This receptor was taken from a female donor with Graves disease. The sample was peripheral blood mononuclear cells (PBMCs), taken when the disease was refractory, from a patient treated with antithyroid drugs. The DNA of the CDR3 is TGTGCCAGCAGTTTTCAGCGGGAGGGCCTAAAGGGGTCATCCTACGAGCAGTACTTC. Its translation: CASSFQREGLKGSSYEQYF.